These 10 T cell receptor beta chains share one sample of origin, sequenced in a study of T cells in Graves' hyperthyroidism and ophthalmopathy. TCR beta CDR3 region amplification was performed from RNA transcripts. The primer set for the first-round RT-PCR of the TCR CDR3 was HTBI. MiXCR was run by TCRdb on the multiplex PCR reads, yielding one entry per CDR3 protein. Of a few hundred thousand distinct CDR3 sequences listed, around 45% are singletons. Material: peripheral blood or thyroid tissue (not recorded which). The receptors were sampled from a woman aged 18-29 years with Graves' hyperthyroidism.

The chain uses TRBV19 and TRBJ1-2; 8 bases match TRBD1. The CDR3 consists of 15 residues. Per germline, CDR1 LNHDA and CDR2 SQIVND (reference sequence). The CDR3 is CVTQPGQGASYGYTF. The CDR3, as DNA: TGTGTCACCCAGCCGGGGCAGGGGGCCTCCTATGGCTACACCTTC.

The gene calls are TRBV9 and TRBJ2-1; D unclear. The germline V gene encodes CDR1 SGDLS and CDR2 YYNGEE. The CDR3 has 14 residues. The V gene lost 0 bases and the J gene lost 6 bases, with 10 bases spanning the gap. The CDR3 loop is CASSVVERANEQFF. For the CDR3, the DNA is TGTGCCAGCAGCGTAGTGGAGCGAGCCAATGAGCAGTTCTTC.

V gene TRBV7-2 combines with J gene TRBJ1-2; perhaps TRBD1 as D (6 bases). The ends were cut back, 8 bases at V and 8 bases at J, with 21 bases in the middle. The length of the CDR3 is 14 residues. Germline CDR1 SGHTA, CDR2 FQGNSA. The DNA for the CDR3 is TGTGCCAGCCACCCTCCCGGGACACCGAGAGGCTACACCTTC. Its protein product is CASHPPGTPRGYTF.

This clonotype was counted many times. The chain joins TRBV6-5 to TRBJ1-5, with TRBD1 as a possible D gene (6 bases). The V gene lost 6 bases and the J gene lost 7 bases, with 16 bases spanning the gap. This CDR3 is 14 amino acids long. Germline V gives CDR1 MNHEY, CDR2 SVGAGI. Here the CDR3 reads CASRSQGLNQPQHF. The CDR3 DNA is TGTGCCAGCAGAAGTCAGGGGCTCAACCAGCCCCAGCATTTT.

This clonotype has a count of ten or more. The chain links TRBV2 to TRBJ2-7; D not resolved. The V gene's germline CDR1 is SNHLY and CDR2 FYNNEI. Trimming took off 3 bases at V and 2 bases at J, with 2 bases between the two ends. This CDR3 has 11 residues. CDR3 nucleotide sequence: TGTGCCAGCAGTGAGCCCTACGAGCAGTACTTC. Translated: CASSEPYEQYF.

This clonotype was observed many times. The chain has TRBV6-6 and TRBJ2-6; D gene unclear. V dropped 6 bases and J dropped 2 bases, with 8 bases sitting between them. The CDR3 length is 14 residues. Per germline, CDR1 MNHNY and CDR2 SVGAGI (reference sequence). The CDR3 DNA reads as TGTGCCAGCAGCCCTTTACCTGGGGCCAACGTCCTGACTTTC. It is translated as CASSPLPGANVLTF.

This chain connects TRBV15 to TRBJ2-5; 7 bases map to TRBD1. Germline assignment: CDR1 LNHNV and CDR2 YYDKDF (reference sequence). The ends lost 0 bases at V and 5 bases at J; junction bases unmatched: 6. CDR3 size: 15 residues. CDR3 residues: CATSRDIQGQETQYF. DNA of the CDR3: TGTGCCACCAGCAGAGATATCCAGGGACAGGAGACCCAGTACTTC.

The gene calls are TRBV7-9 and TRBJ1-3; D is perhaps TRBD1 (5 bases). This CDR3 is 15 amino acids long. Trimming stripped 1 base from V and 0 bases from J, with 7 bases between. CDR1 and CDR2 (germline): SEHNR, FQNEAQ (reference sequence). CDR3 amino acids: CASSLVRDSGNTIYF. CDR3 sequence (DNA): TGTGCCAGCAGCTTAGTCAGGGACTCTGGAAACACCATATATTTT.

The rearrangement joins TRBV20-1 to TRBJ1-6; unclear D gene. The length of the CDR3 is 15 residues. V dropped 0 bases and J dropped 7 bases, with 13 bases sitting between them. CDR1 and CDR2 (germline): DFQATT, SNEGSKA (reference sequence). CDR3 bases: TGCAGTGCTAGAGACGAGACCCAGGCAAATTCACCCCTCCACTTT. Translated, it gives CSARDETQANSPLHF.

The CDR3, as DNA: TGCGCCAGCAGCTTCCCCCTAGCGGGAGGGTCCACCGGGGAGCTGTTTTTT. This gives the protein CASSFPLAGGSTGELFF. V is TRBV5-1 and J is TRBJ2-2, with 12 bases that match TRBD2. V lost 2 bases and J lost 4; bases outside the gene matches: 6. Germline CDR1 SGHRS, CDR2 YFSETQ. CDR3 size: 17 residues.